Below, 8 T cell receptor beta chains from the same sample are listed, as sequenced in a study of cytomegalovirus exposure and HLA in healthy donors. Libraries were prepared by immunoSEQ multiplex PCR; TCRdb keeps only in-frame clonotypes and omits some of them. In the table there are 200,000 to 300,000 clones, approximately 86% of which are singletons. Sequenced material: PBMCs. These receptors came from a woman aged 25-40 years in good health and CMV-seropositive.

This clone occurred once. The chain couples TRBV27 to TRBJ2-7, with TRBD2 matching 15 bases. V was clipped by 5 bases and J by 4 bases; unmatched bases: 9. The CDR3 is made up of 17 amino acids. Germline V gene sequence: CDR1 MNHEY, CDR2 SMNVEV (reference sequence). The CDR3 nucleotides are TGTGCCAGCAGTGAATTGGGACTAGCGGGAGGTTATTACGAGCAGTACTTC. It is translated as CASSELGLAGGYYEQYF.

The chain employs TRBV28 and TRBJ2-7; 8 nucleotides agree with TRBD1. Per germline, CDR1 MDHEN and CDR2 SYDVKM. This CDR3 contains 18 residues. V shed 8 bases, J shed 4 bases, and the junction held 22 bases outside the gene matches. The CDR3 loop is CASRTQTAGTGPLYEQYF. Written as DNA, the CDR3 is TGTGCCAGCCGGACTCAAACGGCAGGGACAGGTCCTTTATACGAGCAGTACTTC. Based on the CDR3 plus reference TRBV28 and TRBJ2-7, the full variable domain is DVKVTQSSRYLVKRTGEKVFLECVQDMDHENMFWYRQDPGLGLRLIYFSYDVKMKEKGDIPEGYSVSREKKERFSLILESASTNQTSMYLCASRTQTAGTGPLYEQYFGPGTRLTVT.

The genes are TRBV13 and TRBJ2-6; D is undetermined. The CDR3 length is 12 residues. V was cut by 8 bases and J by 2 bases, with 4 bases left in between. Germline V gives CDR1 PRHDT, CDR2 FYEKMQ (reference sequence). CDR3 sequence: CASLAGANVLTF. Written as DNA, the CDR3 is TGTGCCAGCTTAGCTGGGGCCAACGTCCTGACTTTC.

This chain's CDR3 is CSARLADTQYF. Here the CDR3 DNA reads TGCAGTGCACGTCTAGCGGATACGCAGTATTTT. This chain joins TRBV20-1 and TRBJ2-3, with a weak D call TRBD2 (6 bases). Germline V gene sequence: CDR1 DFQATT, CDR2 SNEGSKA (reference sequence). The V gene lost 6 bases and the J gene lost 6 bases, with 10 bases spanning the gap. The length of the CDR3 is 11 residues.

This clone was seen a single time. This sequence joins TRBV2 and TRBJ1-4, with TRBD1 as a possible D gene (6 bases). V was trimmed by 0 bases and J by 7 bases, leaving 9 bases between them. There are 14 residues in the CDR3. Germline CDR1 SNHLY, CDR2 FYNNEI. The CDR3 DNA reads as TGTGCCAGCAGTGAAGCGATAGGGGGTGAAAAACTGTTTTTT. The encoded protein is CASSEAIGGEKLFF.

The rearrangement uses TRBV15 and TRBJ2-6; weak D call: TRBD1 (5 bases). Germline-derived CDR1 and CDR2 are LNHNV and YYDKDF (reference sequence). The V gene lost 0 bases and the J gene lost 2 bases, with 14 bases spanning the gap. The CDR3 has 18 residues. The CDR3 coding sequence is TGTGCCACCAGCAGAGAGGTGGCAGGGAACGCTGGGGCCAACGTCCTGACTTTC. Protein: CATSREVAGNAGANVLTF.

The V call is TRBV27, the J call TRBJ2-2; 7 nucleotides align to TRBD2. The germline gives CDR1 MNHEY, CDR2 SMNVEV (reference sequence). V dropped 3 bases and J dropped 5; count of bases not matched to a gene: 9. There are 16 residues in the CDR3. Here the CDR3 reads CASSLGRAGWTGELFF. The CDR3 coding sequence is TGTGCCAGCAGTTTGGGGAGGGCGGGATGGACCGGGGAGCTGTTTTTT.

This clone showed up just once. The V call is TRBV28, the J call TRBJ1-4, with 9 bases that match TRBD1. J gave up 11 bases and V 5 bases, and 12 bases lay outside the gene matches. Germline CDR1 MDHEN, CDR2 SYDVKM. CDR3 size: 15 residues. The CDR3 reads CASSATGTGMWKLFF. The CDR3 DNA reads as TGTGCCAGCAGTGCCACCGGGACAGGGATGTGGAAACTGTTTTTT.